A single sample is the source of the 28 T cell receptor beta chains below, sequenced in a study of T-cell reconstitution after alpha-beta-depleted transplantation in children. Using unique molecular identifiers, the investigators prepared the TCRbeta library. TCRdb re-called the PCR reads with MiXCR, one entry per CDR3 protein. The data show about 590,000 distinct CDR3 sequences, 10% to 15% seen once. The material sequenced was PBMCs, mostly from graft donor cells, taken 360 days after TCRalphabeta/CD19-depleted stem cell transplant. These receptors all stem from a male patient younger than 18 who had a stem cell transplant for acute myeloid leukemia, so the T cells may come from the graft donor.

This clonotype was detected only a few times. The chain carries TRBV10-2 and TRBJ2-2; TRBD1 agrees at 7 bases. Germline V lookup: CDR1 WSHSY, CDR2 SAAADI. V shed 11 bases, J shed 6 bases, and the junction held 18 bases outside the gene matches. The CDR3 sequence is 16 residues long. The CDR3 sequence is CASQGLPVGYSGELFF. CDR3 coding DNA: TGCGCCTCACAGGGGCTCCCCGTTGGTTATTCCGGGGAGCTGTTTTTT.

The table lists this clonotype with many counts. The gene calls are TRBV29-1 and TRBJ2-1; D may be TRBD1 or TRBD2 (5 bases each). The CDR3 covers 13 residues. Germline V gene data show CDR1 as SQVTM and CDR2 as ANQGSEA. The CDR3 DNA reads TGCAGTGGGGACGGAATCTCCTACAATGAGCAGTTCTTC. It encodes CSGDGISYNEQFF.

In this sample, this clonotype turned up many times. This sequence joins TRBV20-1 and TRBJ2-3; 11 bases match TRBD2. CDR1 and CDR2 from the germline V gene are DFQATT and SNEGSKA (reference sequence). The ends lost 5 bases at V and 3 bases at J; junction bases unmatched: 7. This CDR3 is built from 15 residues. The CDR3 DNA sequence: TGCAGTGCTCGCGTGCTAGCGGGAGGTACAGATACGCAGTATTTT. Protein: CSARVLAGGTDTQYF.

There are a few counts of this clonotype. This chain uses TRBV7-8 with TRBJ2-7, with D perhaps matching TRBD1 or TRBD2 (5 bases each). V shed 5 bases and J shed 2 bases, with 16 bases lying between them. The CDR3 runs 15 residues. The germline gives CDR1 SGHVS, CDR2 FQNEAQ. The CDR3 DNA reads TGTGCCAGCAGCAAACAGTGGGACGGACCCTACGAGCAGTACTTC. Amino acids: CASSKQWDGPYEQYF.

This clonotype was counted ten times or more. The rearrangement joins TRBV28 to TRBJ2-7; TRBD1 matches 11 bases. The V gene's germline CDR1 is MDHEN and CDR2 SYDVKM. The V and J ends lost 10 bases and 4 bases, in that order; junction bases with no gene match: 9. The CDR3 covers 14 residues. CDR3 coding DNA: TGTGCCATTGCCGGGACAGGGGGTAGATACGAGCAGTACTTC. This encodes CAIAGTGGRYEQYF.

There are many counts of this clonotype. The V and J genes are TRBV20-1 and TRBJ2-5; possible D gene TRBD1, 6 bases. Germline V CDR1 and CDR2: DFQATT, SNEGSKA (reference sequence). The CDR3 has 15 residues. V was pared by 6 bases and J by 2 bases, with 19 bases between. CDR3 DNA sequence: TGCAGTGCAACGACAGGTTCCACCACACAAGAGACCCAGTACTTC. Protein sequence: CSATTGSTTQETQYF.

This clonotype was seen ten or more times. The gene calls are TRBV12-3 or TRBV12-4 and TRBJ2-1; unclear D gene. This CDR3 is built from 12 residues. V shed 4 bases and J shed 5 bases, with 6 bases lying between them. The CDR3, as DNA: TGTGCCAGCAGTTCCGAAAACAATGAGCAGTTCTTC. It is translated as CASSSENNEQFF.

Points on this clonotype: A much larger clonotype is one base distant, so this may be a read error. The gene calls are TRBV15 and TRBJ2-1; D possibly corresponds to TRBD2 (6 bases). V lost 1 base, J lost 7 bases, and 14 bases lay in between. The CDR3 length is 15 residues. Germline V gene sequence: CDR1 LNHNV, CDR2 YYDKDF (reference sequence). This CDR3 reads CATSRVTGVQNEQFF. The CDR3 region has the DNA TGTGCCACCAGCAGAGTGACGGGAGTACAAAATGAGCAGTTCTTC.

This clonotype has a handful of counts. The chain employs TRBV2 and TRBJ2-2, with D unclear. Per germline, CDR1 SNHLY and CDR2 FYNNEI. Trimming took 2 bases from V and 2 from J, leaving 6 bases between them. The CDR3 runs 14 residues. The CDR3 DNA reads TGTGCCAGCAGTGAACGGTCCAACACCGGGGAGCTGTTTTTT. Amino acids: CASSERSNTGELFF. The full variable domain, completed using reference TRBV2 and TRBJ2-2, is EPEVTQTPSHQVTQMGQEVILRCVPISNHLYFYWYRQILGQKVEFLVSFYNNEISEKSEIFDDQFSVERPDGSNFTLKIRSTKLEDSAMYFCASSERSNTGELFFGEGSRLTVL.

This clonotype was seen a handful of times. The chain has TRBV11-1 and TRBJ2-7; D may be TRBD2 (5 bases). The germline CDR1 and CDR2 sequences are SGHAT and FQDESV (reference sequence). Deletions cut 4 bases from V and 1 base from J, with 11 bases between. This CDR3 is 14 amino acids long. The CDR3 nucleotides read TGTGCCAGCAGCTACCGGACTTTTTCCTACGAGCAGTACTTC. Residues: CASSYRTFSYEQYF. Supplemented by reference TRBV11-1 and TRBJ2-7, the full variable domain reads EAEVAQSPRYKITEKSQAVAFWCDPISGHATLYWYRQILGQGPELLVQFQDESVVDDSQLPKDRFSAERLKGVDSTLKIQPAELGDSAMYLCASSYRTFSYEQYFGPGTRLTVT.

This clonotype showed up many times. V is TRBV27 and J is TRBJ1-1; D is possibly TRBD1 (5 bases). The CDR3 is 11 residues long. Germline-derived CDR1 and CDR2 are MNHEY and SMNVEV (reference sequence). V lost 6 bases to trimming and J lost 11 bases, with 13 bases between them. CDR3 bases: TGTGCCAGCAGATCGGGGCTGTACGCTTTCTTT. This translates into CASRSGLYAFF.

This clonotype came up many times. The V call is TRBV27, the J call TRBJ2-7; tentatively, D is TRBD1 (6 bases). The CDR3 is made up of 14 amino acids. Trimming cost V 3 bases and J 3 bases, with 12 bases left between them. The germline gives CDR1 MNHEY, CDR2 SMNVEV (reference sequence). The CDR3 DNA is TGTGCCAGCAGTTTGGCAGGGGCAATCTACGAGCAGTACTTC. It specifies CASSLAGAIYEQYF.

This chain's CDR3 is CASSLVWNEQFF. In DNA form, the CDR3 reads TGTGCCAGCAGCTTAGTTTGGAATGAGCAGTTCTTC. The chain links TRBV7-9 to TRBJ2-1; D not resolved. Looked up from germline, CDR1 is SEHNR and CDR2 is FQNEAQ (reference sequence). This CDR3 comprises 12 residues. The V and J ends lost 1 base and 7 bases respectively, with 5 bases between them. Combining the CDR3 with reference TRBV7-9 and TRBJ2-1 gives the whole variable domain DTGVSQNPRHKITKRGQNVTFRCDPISEHNRLYWYRQTLGQGPEFLTYFQNEAQLEKSRLLSDRFSAERPKGSFSTLEIQRTEQGDSAMYLCASSLVWNEQFFGPGTRLTVL.

In its sample, this clonotype was seen once. V and J are TRBV20-1 and TRBJ2-1, with TRBD2 matching over 14 bases. The V segment lost 3 bases and the J segment 8 bases; nucleotides outside the gene matches: 9. The CDR3 spans 16 residues. Germline values: CDR1 DFQATT, CDR2 SNEGSKA (reference sequence). CDR3 DNA: TGCAGTGCTAGTCCCTCCGGGACTAGCGGGAGTCATGAGCAGTTCTTC. Amino acid sequence: CSASPSGTSGSHEQFF.

The chain couples TRBV6-1 to TRBJ2-7; the match to TRBD2 covers 11 bases. The CDR3 has 16 residues. From germline, CDR1 is MNHNS and CDR2 SASEGT. Trimming removed 6 bases from V and 7 bases from J; junction bases left unmatched: 14. The CDR3 DNA sequence: TGTGCCAGCAGCCGAACGGTAGCGGGAGGGCCCAGGGAGCAGTACTTC. It encodes CASSRTVAGGPREQYF.

CDR3 DNA sequence: TGTGCCAGCAGCTCCTCCGGACTAGCGGGAGGAAATGAGCAGTTCTTC. Translating gives CASSSSGLAGGNEQFF. The chain employs TRBV7-2 and TRBJ2-1, with 14 bases fitting TRBD2. The J segment lost 7 bases and the V segment lost 4 bases, leaving 6 bases of the junction unmatched. The CDR3 runs 16 residues. Germline V gives CDR1 SGHTA, CDR2 FQGNSA.

The table lists this clonotype with a few counts. The J gene is TRBJ1-1, the V gene TRBV7-2; D uncertain. Per germline, CDR1 SGHTA and CDR2 FQGNSA. The CDR3 sequence is 14 residues long. The V end lost 3 bases, the J end lost 7 bases, and 15 bases lay between the germline ends. CDR3 bases: TGTGCCAGCAGCTTCAAGGCAGGCGCGCTTGAAGCTTTCTTT. It codes for CASSFKAGALEAFF.

This clonotype came up a few times. The chain employs TRBV7-3 and TRBJ2-7; no reliable D call. Germline V gene data show CDR1 as SGHTA and CDR2 as FQGTGA. This CDR3 is 11 amino acids long. Trimming took 8 bases from V and 1 from J, leaving 6 bases between them. The CDR3 loop reads CASDRSYEQYF. For the CDR3, the DNA is TGTGCCAGCGACCGTTCCTACGAGCAGTACTTC.

This clonotype showed up just a few times. V usage is TRBV10-3 and J usage is TRBJ2-7, with a weak D call TRBD1 (5 bases). The CDR3 length is 15 residues. Germline loops: CDR1 ENHRY, CDR2 SYGVKD. The V end was cut by 6 bases, the J end by 4 bases, with 19 bases between. The CDR3 loop is CAIRPTDAILYEQYF. Here the CDR3 DNA reads TGTGCCATCAGGCCGACAGACGCGATTCTGTACGAGCAGTACTTC.

This clonotype has only a few counts. The V and J genes are TRBV5-1 and TRBJ2-3; D perhaps matches TRBD1 (5 bases). CDR1 is SGHRS, CDR2 YFSETQ, per germline. The CDR3 sequence is 15 residues long. With 0 bases removed from V and 6 bases from J, the gap between germline ends came to 14 bases. CDR3 region: CASSLVLLGQDTQYF. CDR3 nucleotides: TGCGCCAGCAGCTTGGTATTACTGGGGCAGGATACGCAGTATTTT.

The sample holds many counts of this clonotype. The V gene is TRBV7-8, the J gene TRBJ2-2; D is uncertain. CDR1 is SGHVS and CDR2 is FQNEAQ in the germline V gene. V was pared by 1 base and J by 1 base, with 13 bases between. CDR3 length: 17 residues. CDR3 sequence (DNA): TGTGCCAGCAGCTTAGGAGGAGTTACGGGGAACACCGGGGAGCTGTTTTTT. Its translation is CASSLGGVTGNTGELFF.

This clonotype was observed a few times. The V call is TRBV6-2 or TRBV6-3, the J call TRBJ2-1; 12 bases are shared with TRBD2. The CDR3 has 17 residues. V was clipped by 2 bases and J by 7 bases; unmatched bases: 9. Germline CDR1 and CDR2: MNHEY and SVGEGT. The CDR3 DNA sequence: TGTGCCAGCAGTTACCGATCTAGCGGGAGGGCTTTGAATGAGCAGTTCTTC. This gives the protein CASSYRSSGRALNEQFF.

This rearrangement joins TRBV6-5 to TRBJ1-2, with D possibly being TRBD1 (5 bases). V lost 2 bases, J lost 5 bases, and 12 bases lay in between. From germline, CDR1 is MNHEY and CDR2 SVGAGI. This CDR3 contains 14 residues. As DNA, the CDR3 is TGTGCCAGCAGTTACGGCGTTGGGGGGTATGGCTACACCTTC. It is translated as CASSYGVGGYGYTF.

The rearrangement uses TRBV5-6 and TRBJ2-6; D uncertain. Germline CDR1 is SGHDT and CDR2 is YYEEEE. V lost 4 bases and J lost 0, with 11 bases in between. The CDR3 covers 16 residues. The CDR3 bases are TGTGCCAGCAGCGTGACCCCGGGCTCTGGGGCCAACGTCCTGACTTTC. Translated: CASSVTPGSGANVLTF. Based on the CDR3 plus reference TRBV5-6 and TRBJ2-6, the full variable domain is DAGVTQSPTHLIKTRGQQVTLRCSPKSGHDTVSWYQQALGQGPQFIFQYYEEEERQRGNFPDRFSGHQFPNYSSELNVNALLLGDSALYLCASSVTPGSGANVLTFGAGSRLTVL.

This clonotype occurred a few times. V gene TRBV29-1 combines with J gene TRBJ2-7; no firm D call. The CDR3 sequence is 12 residues long. The V gene lost 5 bases and the J gene lost 2 bases, with 10 bases spanning the gap. Per germline, CDR1 SQVTM and CDR2 ANQGSEA. CDR3 residues: CSVRIDAYEQYF. In DNA form, the CDR3 reads TGCAGCGTTCGGATTGATGCCTACGAGCAGTACTTC.

This clonotype was seen at least ten times. Compared with germline, one end of the junction differs, possibly owing to a read error. The chain is built from TRBV28 and TRBJ2-7, with D unclear. Germline V CDR1 and CDR2: MDHEN, SYDVKM. This CDR3 region has 11 residues. CDR3 amino acids: CASRASYEQYF. The CDR3 DNA follows: TGCGCCAGCAGAGCGTCCTACGAGCAGTACTTC. The full variable domain, with the rest looked up from reference TRBV28 and TRBJ2-7, is DVKVTQSSRYLVKRTGEKVFLECVQDMDHENMFWYRQDPGLGLRLIYFSYDVKMKEKGDIPEGYSVSREKKERFSLILESASTNQTSMYLCASRASYEQYFGPGTRLTVT.

This clonotype is labeled medium-sized. This chain connects TRBV29-1 to TRBJ2-7; the D gene is possibly TRBD2 (6 bases). Germline values: CDR1 SQVTM, CDR2 ANQGSEA. Trimming removed 0 bases at V and 2 bases at J, with 11 bases between. The CDR3 has 14 residues. The CDR3, as DNA: TGCAGCGTTGAAGAGGCAGGGAGGACCTACGAGCAGTACTTC. Its translation is CSVEEAGRTYEQYF.

This chain connects TRBV7-9 to TRBJ2-7; TRBD1 agrees at 8 bases. CDR3 length: 14 residues. Germline assignment: CDR1 SEHNR and CDR2 FQNEAQ (reference sequence). J was trimmed by 6 bases and V by 3 bases; bases with no gene match: 7. Here the CDR3 reads CASSFAGQGSEQYF. DNA of the CDR3: TGTGCCAGCAGCTTCGCCGGACAGGGTTCCGAGCAGTACTTC. Full variable domain (remainder filled in from reference TRBV7-9 and TRBJ2-7): DTGVSQNPRHKITKRGQNVTFRCDPISEHNRLYWYRQTLGQGPEFLTYFQNEAQLEKSRLLSDRFSAERPKGSFSTLEIQRTEQGDSAMYLCASSFAGQGSEQYFGPGTRLTVT.